This T cell receptor beta chain was sequenced for a study of blood T cell repertoires in COVID-19. Study-level background: Samples of COVID-19 (acute and convalescent) were obtained from the United States, Italy and Spain. Sample material is recorded as cDNA or gDNA derived from T cells, B-cell-depleted T cells, or PBMCs.

Per the authors' pipeline: Nucleated cell number was recorded as an estimate derived from reference gene primer amplification. Sequencing was performed with immunoSEQ multiplex PCR; in TCRdb, only in-frame clones are kept and a portion is missing. The DNA gave D and trimming, while V, J and clone size come from that table. Of fewer than 250,000 clones in the sample, about 80% were seen once. The CDR3 is 15 residues long. V was clipped by 5 bases and J by 1 base; unmatched bases: 5. Germline CDR1 LNHDA, CDR2 SQIVND (reference sequence). The sequence came from a man between 60 and 70 years old with acute or convalescent COVID-19. The chain combines TRBV19 with TRBJ2-4, with 7 bases that match TRBD1. The sequenced material came from peripheral blood. The CDR3 nucleotides are TGTGCCAGTAGTTACGACAGGGTGGCCAAAAACATTCAGTACTTC. Protein product: CASSYDRVAKNIQYF.